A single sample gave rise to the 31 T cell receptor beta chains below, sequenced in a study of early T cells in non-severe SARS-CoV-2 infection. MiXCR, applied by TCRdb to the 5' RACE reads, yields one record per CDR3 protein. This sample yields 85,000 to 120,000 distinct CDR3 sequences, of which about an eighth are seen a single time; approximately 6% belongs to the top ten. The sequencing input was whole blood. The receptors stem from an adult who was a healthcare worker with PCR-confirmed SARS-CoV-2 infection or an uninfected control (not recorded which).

DNA for the CDR3: TGCAGCGTCACCCCCACTAGCGGGAGTGAGACCCAGTACTTC. Translating gives CSVTPTSGSETQYF. This sequence joins TRBV29-1 and TRBJ2-5, with 11 bases that match TRBD2. The CDR3 is 14 amino acids. V trimming: 6 bases; J trimming: 5 bases; junction bases outside the gene matches: 8. CDR1 is SQVTM and CDR2 is ANQGSEA in the germline V gene. The whole variable domain, remainder taken from reference TRBV29-1 and TRBJ2-5, is SAVISQKPSRDICQRGTSLTIQCQVDSQVTMMFWYRQQPGQSLTLIATANQGSEATYESGFVIDKFPISRPNLTFSTLTVSNMSPEDSSIYLCSVTPTSGSETQYFGPGTRLLVL.

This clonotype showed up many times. The CDR3 region is CAWSLGTGYHTQYF. The CDR3 nucleotides are TGTGCCTGGAGTCTGGGGACAGGGTATCATACGCAGTATTTT. This sequence joins TRBV30 and TRBJ2-3; 9 bases line up with TRBD1. The CDR3 is 14 amino acids. The germline V gene has CDR1 GTSNPN and CDR2 SVGIG (reference sequence). The V segment lost 2 bases and the J segment 7 bases; nucleotides outside the gene matches: 7.

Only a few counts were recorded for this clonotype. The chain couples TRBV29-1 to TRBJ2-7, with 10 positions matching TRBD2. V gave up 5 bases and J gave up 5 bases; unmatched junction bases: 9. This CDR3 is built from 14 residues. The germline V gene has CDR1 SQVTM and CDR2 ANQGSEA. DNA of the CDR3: TGCAGCGTTCTTCCTGCTAGCGGGAGCCACGAGCAGTACTTC. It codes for CSVLPASGSHEQYF.

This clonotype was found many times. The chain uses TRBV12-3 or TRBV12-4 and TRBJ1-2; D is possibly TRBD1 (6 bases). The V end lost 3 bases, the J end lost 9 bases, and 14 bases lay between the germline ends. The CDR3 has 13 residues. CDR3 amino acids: CASSLGTFGSYTF. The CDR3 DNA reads TGTGCCAGCAGTTTGGGGACATTTGGTAGCTACACCTTC.

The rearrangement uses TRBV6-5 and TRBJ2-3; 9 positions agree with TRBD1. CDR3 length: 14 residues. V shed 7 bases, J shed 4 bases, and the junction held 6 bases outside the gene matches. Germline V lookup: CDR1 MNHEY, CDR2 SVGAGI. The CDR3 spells CASNGQGSADTQYF. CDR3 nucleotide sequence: TGTGCCAGCAACGGACAGGGGTCGGCAGATACGCAGTATTTT.

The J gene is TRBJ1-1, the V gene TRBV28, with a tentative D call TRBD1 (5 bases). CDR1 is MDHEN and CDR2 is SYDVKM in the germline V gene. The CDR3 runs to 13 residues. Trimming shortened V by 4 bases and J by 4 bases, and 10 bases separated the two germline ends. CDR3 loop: CASSSRQTTEAFF. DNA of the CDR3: TGTGCCAGCAGTTCCCGACAGACCACTGAAGCTTTCTTT.

The DNA of the CDR3 is TGTGCCAGCAGCCAAGACGGGCCGATAAAAGGCGATGAGCAGTTCTTC. Protein product: CASSQDGPIKGDEQFF. The rearrangement uses TRBV3-1 and TRBJ2-1; D unresolved. V was cut by 0 bases and J by 8 bases, with 17 bases left in between. Germline loops: CDR1 LGHDT, CDR2 YNNKEL (reference sequence). This CDR3 has 16 residues.

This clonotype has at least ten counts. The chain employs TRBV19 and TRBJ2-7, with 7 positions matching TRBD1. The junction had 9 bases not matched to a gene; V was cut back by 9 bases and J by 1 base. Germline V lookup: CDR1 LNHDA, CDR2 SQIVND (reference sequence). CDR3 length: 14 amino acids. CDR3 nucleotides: TGTGCCAGCCGGAGCCGGGACAGTTCCTACGAGCAGTACTTC. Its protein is CASRSRDSSYEQYF.

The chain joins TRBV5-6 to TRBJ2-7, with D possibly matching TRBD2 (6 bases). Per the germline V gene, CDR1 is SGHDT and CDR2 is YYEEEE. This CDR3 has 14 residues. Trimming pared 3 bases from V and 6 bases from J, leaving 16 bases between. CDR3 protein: CASSWGTPGGEQYF. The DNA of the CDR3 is TGTGCCAGCAGCTGGGGGACGCCCGGGGGCGAGCAGTACTTC.

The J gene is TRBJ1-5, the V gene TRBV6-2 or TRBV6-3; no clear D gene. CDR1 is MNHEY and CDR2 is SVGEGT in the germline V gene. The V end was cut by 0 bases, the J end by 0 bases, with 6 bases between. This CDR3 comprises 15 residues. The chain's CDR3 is CASSYSVDSNQPQHF. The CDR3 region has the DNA TGTGCCAGCAGTTACTCCGTAGATAGCAATCAGCCCCAGCATTTT.

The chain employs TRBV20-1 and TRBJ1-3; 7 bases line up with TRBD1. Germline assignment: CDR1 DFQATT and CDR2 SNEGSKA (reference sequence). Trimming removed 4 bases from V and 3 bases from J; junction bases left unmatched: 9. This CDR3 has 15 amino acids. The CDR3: CSATEGDRVGNTIYF. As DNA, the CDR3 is TGCAGTGCTACAGAAGGAGACAGGGTTGGAAACACCATATATTTT.

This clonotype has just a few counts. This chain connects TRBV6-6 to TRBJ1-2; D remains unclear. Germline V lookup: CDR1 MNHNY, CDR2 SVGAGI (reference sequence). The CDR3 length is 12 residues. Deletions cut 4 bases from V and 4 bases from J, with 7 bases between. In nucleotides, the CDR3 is TGTGCCAGCAGTTGGCCAGTCTATGGCTACACCTTC. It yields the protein CASSWPVYGYTF.

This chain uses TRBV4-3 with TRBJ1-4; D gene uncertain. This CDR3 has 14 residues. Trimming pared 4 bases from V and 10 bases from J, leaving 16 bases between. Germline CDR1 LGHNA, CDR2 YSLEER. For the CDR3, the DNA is TGCGCCAGCAGCCCCCCAGGCATGAAGGGAAAACTGTTTTTT. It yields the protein CASSPPGMKGKLFF.

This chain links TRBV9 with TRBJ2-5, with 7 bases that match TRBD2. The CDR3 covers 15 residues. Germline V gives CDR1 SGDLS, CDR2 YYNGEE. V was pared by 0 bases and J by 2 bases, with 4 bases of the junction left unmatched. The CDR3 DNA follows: TGTGCCAGCAGCGTAGGTCTAGCGGAACAAGAGACCCAGTACTTC. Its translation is CASSVGLAEQETQYF.

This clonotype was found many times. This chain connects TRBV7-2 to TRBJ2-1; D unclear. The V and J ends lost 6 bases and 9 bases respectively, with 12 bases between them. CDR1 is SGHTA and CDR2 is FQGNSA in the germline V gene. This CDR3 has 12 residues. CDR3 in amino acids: CASRLGVGEQFF. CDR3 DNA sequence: TGTGCCAGCAGACTGGGCGTGGGTGAGCAGTTCTTC. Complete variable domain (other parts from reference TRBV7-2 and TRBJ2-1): GAGVSQSPSNKVTEKGKDVELRCDPISGHTALYWYRQSLGQGLEFLIYFQGNSAPDKSGLPSDRFSAERTGGSVSTLTIQRTQQEDSAVYLCASRLGVGEQFFGPGTRLTVL.

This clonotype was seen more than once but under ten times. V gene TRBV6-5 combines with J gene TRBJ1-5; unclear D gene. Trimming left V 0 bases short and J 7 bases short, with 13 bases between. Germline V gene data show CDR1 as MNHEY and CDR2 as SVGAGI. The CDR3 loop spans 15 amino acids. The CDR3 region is CASSYSMTLRQPQHF. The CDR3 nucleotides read TGTGCCAGCAGTTACTCAATGACATTACGGCAGCCCCAGCATTTT.

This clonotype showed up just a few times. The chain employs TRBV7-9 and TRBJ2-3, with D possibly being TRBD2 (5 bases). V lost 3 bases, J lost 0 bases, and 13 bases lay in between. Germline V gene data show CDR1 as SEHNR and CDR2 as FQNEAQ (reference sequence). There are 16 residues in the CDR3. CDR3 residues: CASSFGGGSSTDTQYF. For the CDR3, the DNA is TGTGCCAGCAGCTTTGGCGGAGGTTCTAGCACAGATACGCAGTATTTT.

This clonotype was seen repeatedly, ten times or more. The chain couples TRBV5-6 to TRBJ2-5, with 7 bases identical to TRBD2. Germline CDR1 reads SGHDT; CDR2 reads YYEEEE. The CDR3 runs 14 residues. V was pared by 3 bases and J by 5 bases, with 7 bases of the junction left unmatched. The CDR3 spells CASSSAGEGETQYF. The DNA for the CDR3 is TGTGCCAGCAGCTCTGCGGGAGAGGGGGAGACCCAGTACTTC.

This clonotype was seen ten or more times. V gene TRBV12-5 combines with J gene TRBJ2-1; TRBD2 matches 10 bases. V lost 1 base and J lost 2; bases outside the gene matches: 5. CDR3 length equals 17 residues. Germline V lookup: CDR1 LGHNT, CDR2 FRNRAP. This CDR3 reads CASGLGLAGAPYNEQFF. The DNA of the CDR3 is TGTGCTAGTGGTTTGGGGCTAGCGGGAGCGCCCTACAATGAGCAGTTCTTC.

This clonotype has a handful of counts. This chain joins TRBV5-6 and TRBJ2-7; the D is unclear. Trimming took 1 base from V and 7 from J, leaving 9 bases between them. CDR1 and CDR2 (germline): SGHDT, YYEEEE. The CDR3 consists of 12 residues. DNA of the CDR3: TGTGCCAGCAGCTTGTCCCCGCTGGAGCAGTACTTC. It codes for CASSLSPLEQYF.

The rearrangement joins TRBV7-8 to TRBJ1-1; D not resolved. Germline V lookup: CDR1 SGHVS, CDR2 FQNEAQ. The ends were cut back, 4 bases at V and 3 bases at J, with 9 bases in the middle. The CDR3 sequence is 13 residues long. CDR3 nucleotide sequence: TGTGCCAGCAGCTCCCCGACCCACACTGAAGCTTTCTTT. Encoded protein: CASSSPTHTEAFF.

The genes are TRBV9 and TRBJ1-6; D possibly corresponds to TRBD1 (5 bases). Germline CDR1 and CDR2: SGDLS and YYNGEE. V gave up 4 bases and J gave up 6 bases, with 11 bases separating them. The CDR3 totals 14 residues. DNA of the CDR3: TGTGCCAGCAGCTTCCGGGACGGTAATTCACCCCTCCACTTT. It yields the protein CASSFRDGNSPLHF. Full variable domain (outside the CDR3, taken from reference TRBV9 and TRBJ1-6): DSGVTQTPKHLITATGQRVTLRCSPRSGDLSVYWYQQSLDQGLQFLIQYYNGEERAKGNILERFSAQQFPDLHSELNLSSLELGDSALYFCASSFRDGNSPLHFGNGTRLTVT.

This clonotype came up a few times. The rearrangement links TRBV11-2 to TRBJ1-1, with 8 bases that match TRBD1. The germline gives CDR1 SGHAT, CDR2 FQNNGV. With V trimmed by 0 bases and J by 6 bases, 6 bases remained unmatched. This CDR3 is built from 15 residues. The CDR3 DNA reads TGTGCCAGCAGCTTAGAGTCAGGGGGCATATCTGAAGCTTTCTTT. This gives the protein CASSLESGGISEAFF. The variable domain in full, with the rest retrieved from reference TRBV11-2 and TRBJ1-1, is EAGVAQSPRYKIIEKRQSVAFWCNPISGHATLYWYQQILGQGPKLLIQFQNNGVVDDSQLPKDRFSAERLKGVDSTLKIQPAKLEDSAVYLCASSLESGGISEAFFGQGTRLTVV.

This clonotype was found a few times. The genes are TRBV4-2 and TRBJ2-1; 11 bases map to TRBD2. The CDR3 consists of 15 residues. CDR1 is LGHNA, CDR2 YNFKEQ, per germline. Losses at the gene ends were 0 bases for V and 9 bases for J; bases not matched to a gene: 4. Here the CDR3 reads CASSQDQLAGAEQFF. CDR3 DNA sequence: TGTGCCAGCAGCCAAGATCAACTAGCGGGAGCTGAGCAGTTCTTC.

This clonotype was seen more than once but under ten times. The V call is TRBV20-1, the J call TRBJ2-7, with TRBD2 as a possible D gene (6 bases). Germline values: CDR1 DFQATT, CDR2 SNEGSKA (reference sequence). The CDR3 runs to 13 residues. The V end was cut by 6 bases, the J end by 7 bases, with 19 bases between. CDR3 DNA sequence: TGCAGTGCCCTACTAGCTACCTTCGGAGAGCAGTACTTC. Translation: CSALLATFGEQYF.

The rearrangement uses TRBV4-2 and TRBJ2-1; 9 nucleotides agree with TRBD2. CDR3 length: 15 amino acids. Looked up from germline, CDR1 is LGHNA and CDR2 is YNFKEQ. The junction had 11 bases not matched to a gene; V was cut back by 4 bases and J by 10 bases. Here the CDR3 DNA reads TGTGCCAGCAGCCGAGAACACCAGACTAGCGGCGAGCAGTTCTTC. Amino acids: CASSREHQTSGEQFF.

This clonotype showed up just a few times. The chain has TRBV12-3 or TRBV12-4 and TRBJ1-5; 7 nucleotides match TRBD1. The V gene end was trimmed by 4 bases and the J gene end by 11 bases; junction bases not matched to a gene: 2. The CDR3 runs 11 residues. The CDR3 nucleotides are TGTGCCAGCAGTTCCGGACAGGCCCAGCATTTT. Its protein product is CASSSGQAQHF.

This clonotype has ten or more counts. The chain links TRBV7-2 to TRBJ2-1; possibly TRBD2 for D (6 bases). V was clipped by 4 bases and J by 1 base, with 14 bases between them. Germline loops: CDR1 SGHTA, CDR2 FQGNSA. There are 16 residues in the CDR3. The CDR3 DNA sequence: TGTGCCAGCAGCTCGGAGGGGTGGTATTCCTACAATGAGCAGTTCTTC. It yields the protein CASSSEGWYSYNEQFF.

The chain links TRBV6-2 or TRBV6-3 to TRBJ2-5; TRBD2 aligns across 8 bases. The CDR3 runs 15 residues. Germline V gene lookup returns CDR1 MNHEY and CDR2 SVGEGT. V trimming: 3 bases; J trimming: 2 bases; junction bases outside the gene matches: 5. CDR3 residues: CASSYLAGGQETQYF. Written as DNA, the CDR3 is TGTGCCAGCAGTTATCTGGCGGGAGGTCAAGAGACCCAGTACTTC.

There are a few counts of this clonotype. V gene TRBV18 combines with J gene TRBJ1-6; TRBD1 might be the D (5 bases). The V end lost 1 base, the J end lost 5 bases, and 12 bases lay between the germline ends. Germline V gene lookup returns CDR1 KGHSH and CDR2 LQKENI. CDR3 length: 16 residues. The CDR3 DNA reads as TGTGCCAGCTCACCACGCCAAGGGGTAAATAATTCACCCCTCCACTTT. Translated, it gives CASSPRQGVNNSPLHF. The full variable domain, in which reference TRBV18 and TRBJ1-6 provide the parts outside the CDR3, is NAGVMQNPRHLVRRRGQEARLRCSPMKGHSHVYWYRQLPEEGLKFMVYLQKENIIDESGMPKERFSAEFPKEGPSILRIQQVVRGDSAAYFCASSPRQGVNNSPLHFGNGTRLTVT.

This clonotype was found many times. Here the CDR3 DNA reads TGCAGTGCTAGTCGCCAGAATCAGCCCCAGCATTTT. The encoded protein is CSASRQNQPQHF. The rearrangement joins TRBV20-1 to TRBJ1-5; D remains ambiguous. Deletions cut 3 bases from V and 4 bases from J, with 7 bases between. Germline V gene sequence: CDR1 DFQATT, CDR2 SNEGSKA (reference sequence). The CDR3 sequence is 12 residues long.